This T cell receptor (beta chain) is drawn from a study of blood T cell repertoires in COVID-19. Study-level background: PBMCs, B-cell-depleted T cells, or T cells were the source of the cDNA or gDNA that made up the material.

Germline CDR1 SGHTA, CDR2 FQGNSA. The CDR3 covers 15 residues. Between the trimmed V and J ends, which lost 5 bases and 4 bases, there was a span of 17 bases. The repertoire was sequenced with immunoSEQ multiplex PCR; TCRdb's copy has only in-frame clones and lacks some. The sample holds 150,000 to 200,000 clones, 88% seen once. The material sequenced was PBMCs or T cells enriched from blood (not recorded which). This chain connects TRBV7-2 to TRBJ2-5, with D maybe TRBD2 (6 bases). The clonotype was recovered from a woman younger than 35 who had recovered from COVID-19. Here the CDR3 reads CASSPSGVSGETQYF. In DNA form, the CDR3 reads TGTGCCAGCAGCCCCTCGGGGGTTAGCGGAGAGACCCAGTACTTC.